These 9 T cell receptor beta chains originate from one sample sequenced in a study of cytomegalovirus exposure and HLA in healthy donors. It was with 60 Vbeta and 13 Jbeta primers that the PCR ran. Measured with immunoSEQ multiplex PCR; TCRdb has only the in-frame clones, and not every one. This table holds about 87,000 clones, under 80% found once. Sequencing input: PBMCs. The receptor source for this set is a man aged 25-45 years in good health and CMV-seropositive.

Of note for this clone: Compared with germline, one end of the junction differs, possibly owing to a read error. The V call is TRBV6-5, the J call TRBJ1-2; D is undetermined. Germline CDR1 MNHEY, CDR2 SVGAGI. There are 13 residues in the CDR3. Here the CDR3 reads CASRTGWNYGYPF. The CDR3 DNA is TGTGCCAGCAGGACCGGTTGGAACTATGGCTACCCCTTC.

This clone was recorded only once. The chain combines TRBV18 with TRBJ1-4; D gene uncertain. The CDR3 contains 15 residues. Germline V CDR1 and CDR2: KGHSH, LQKENI. V was trimmed by 0 bases and J by 6 bases, leaving 11 bases between them. In DNA form, the CDR3 reads TGTGCCAGCTCACCACCGTACGGGGAGGATGAAAAACTGTTTTTT. Translated, it gives CASSPPYGEDEKLFF.

The chain uses TRBV9 and TRBJ2-1; maybe TRBD2 (5 bases). The CDR3 length is 15 residues. CDR1 and CDR2 (germline): SGDLS, YYNGEE. The V and J ends lost 4 bases and 3 bases respectively, with 14 bases between them. The chain's CDR3 is CASSPRVRDYNEQFF. The CDR3 DNA reads as TGTGCCAGCAGCCCACGGGTGAGGGACTACAATGAGCAGTTCTTC.

The rearrangement links TRBV9 to TRBJ1-5, with TRBD1 matching 10 bases. The CDR3 is made up of 14 amino acids. Germline V lookup: CDR1 SGDLS, CDR2 YYNGEE. The junction had 6 bases not matched to a gene; V was cut back by 3 bases and J by 9 bases. DNA for the CDR3: TGTGCCAGCAGCGCGGGGACAGGGGATATGCCCCAGCATTTT. As protein: CASSAGTGDMPQHF.

The chain joins TRBV18 to TRBJ2-2; 7 nucleotides agree with TRBD2. CDR3 size: 17 residues. Losses at the gene ends were 3 bases for V and 1 base for J; bases not matched to a gene: 8. In germline, CDR1 is KGHSH, CDR2 LQKENI. As DNA, the CDR3 is TGTGCCAGCTCACCCCTCCAGGCGGGAGAGAACACCGGGGAGCTGTTTTTT. The encoded protein is CASSPLQAGENTGELFF.

This clone has just a few counts. The genes are TRBV5-6 and TRBJ2-5; possible D gene TRBD1, 6 bases. V lost 5 bases to trimming and J lost 3 bases, with 17 bases between them. Germline V CDR1 and CDR2: SGHDT, YYEEEE. This CDR3 is 15 amino acids long. The CDR3 loop reads CASSPGQGPKETQYF. The CDR3 nucleotides are TGTGCCAGCAGTCCCGGGCAGGGGCCCAAAGAGACCCAGTACTTC.

This chain links TRBV5-1 with TRBJ1-4; no clear D. Trimming shortened V by 1 base and J by 4 bases, and 8 bases separated the two germline ends. The CDR3 is 14 residues long. The germline V gene encodes CDR1 SGHRS and CDR2 YFSETQ. The CDR3 reads CASSLLGSNEKLFF. CDR3 in DNA: TGCGCCAGCAGCTTGTTGGGCAGTAATGAAAAACTGTTTTTT.

The J gene is TRBJ1-2, the V gene TRBV13, with D hard to call. V was trimmed by 0 bases and J by 8 bases, leaving 7 bases between them. Per germline, CDR1 PRHDT and CDR2 FYEKMQ (reference sequence). This CDR3 contains 12 residues. CDR3 protein: CASSLGVGGYTF. CDR3 coding DNA: TGTGCCAGCAGCTTAGGGGTGGGCGGCTACACCTTC.

Only a few counts were recorded for this clone. At one of its ends the junction is not consistent with the germline gene, which may arise from a read error. The chain recombines TRBV5-6 with TRBJ1-2; D is possibly TRBD1 (5 bases). The V gene's germline CDR1 is SGHDT and CDR2 YYEEEE. The CDR3 length is 14 residues. The CDR3 region has the DNA TGTGCCAGCAGCTTGAGGGGTAGGGCGGCTGGCTACCCCTTC. It codes for CASSLRGRAAGYPF.